This TCR beta chain was found in a study of blood T cells in healthy people across ages. Points on this clonotype: The antigen is not known.

General study points: When set beside aged donors, long-lived donors presented more naive CD4+ cells and higher diversity.

At least 6.5 million PBMCs were isolated per sample. Total RNA, at least 6 micrograms per sample, came from PBMCs. For the second PCR, which ran for about 6 to 11 cycles, a sample-barcoded 5' primer and a J-beta primer mix were used. A single record per CDR3 protein comes from TCRdb applying MiXCR to the 5' RACE reads. The sample consists of about 580,000 distinct CDR3 sequences, around half of them appearing once. Material for sequencing was blood. The clonotype originates from an elderly man in good health.

The CDR3 nucleotides read TGCGCCAGCAGCCGGCAGGGTCCGTCCAATGAGCAGTTCTTC. This gives the protein CASSRQGPSNEQFF. The chain is built from TRBV5-1 and TRBJ2-1; tentatively, D is TRBD1 (5 bases). Germline CDR1 SGHRS, CDR2 YFSETQ. There are 14 residues in the CDR3. With 4 bases removed from V and 6 bases from J, the gap between germline ends came to 14 bases.